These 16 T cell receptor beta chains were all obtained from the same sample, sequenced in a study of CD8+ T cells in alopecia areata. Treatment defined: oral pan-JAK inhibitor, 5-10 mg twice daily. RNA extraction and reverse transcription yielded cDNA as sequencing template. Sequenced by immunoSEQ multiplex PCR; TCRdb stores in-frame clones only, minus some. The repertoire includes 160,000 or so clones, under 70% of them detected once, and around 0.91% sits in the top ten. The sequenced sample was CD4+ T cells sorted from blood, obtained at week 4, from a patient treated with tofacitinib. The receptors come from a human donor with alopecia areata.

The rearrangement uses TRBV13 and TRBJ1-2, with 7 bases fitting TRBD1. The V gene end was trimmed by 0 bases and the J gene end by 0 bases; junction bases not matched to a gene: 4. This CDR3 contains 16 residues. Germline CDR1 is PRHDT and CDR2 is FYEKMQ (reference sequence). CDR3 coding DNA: TGTGCCAGCAGCTTAGGGGGACAGTCATCTAACTATGGCTACACCTTC. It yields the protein CASSLGGQSSNYGYTF.

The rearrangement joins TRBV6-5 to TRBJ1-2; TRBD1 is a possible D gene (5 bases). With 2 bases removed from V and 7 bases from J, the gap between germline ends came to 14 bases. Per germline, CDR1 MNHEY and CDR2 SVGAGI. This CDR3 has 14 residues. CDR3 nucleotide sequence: TGTGCCAGCAGTTACGGGGCCACTTCTTTTGGCTACACCTTC. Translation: CASSYGATSFGYTF.

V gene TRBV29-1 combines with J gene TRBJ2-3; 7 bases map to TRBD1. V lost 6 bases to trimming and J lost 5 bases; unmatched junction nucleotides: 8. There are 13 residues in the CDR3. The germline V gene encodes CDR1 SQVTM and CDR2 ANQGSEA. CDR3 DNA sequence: TGCAGCGTGAATGAACAGGGGTTAGATACGCAGTATTTT. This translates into CSVNEQGLDTQYF.

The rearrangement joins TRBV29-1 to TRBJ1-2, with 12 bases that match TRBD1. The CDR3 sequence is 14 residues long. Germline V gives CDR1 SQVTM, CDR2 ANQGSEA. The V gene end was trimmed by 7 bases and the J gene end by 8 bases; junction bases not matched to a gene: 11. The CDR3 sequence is CSAKLGQGAGGYTF. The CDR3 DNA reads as TGCAGCGCAAAATTGGGACAGGGGGCTGGAGGCTACACCTTC.

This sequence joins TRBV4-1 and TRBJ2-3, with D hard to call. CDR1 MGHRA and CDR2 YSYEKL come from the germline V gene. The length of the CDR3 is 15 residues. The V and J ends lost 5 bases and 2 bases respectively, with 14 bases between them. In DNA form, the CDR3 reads TGCGCCAGCAGCACACGACGCGTAGACACAGATACGCAGTATTTT. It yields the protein CASSTRRVDTDTQYF.

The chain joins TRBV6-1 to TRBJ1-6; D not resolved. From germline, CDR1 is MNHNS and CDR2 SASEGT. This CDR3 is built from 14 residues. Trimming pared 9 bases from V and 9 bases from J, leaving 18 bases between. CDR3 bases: TGTGCCAGTTCAGATCGGTGGAGGAGTTCACCCCTCCACTTT. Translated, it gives CASSDRWRSSPLHF.

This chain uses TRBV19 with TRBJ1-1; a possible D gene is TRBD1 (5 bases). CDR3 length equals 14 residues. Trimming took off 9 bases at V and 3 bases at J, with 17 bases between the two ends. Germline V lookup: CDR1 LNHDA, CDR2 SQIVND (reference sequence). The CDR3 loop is CASTPGYRDTEAFF. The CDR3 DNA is TGTGCCAGCACTCCAGGGTATCGGGACACTGAAGCTTTCTTT.

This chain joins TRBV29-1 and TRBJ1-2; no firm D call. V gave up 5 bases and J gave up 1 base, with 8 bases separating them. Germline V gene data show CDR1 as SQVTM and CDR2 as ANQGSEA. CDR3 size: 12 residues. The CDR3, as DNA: TGCAGCGTTCTCACCGGTAACTATGGCTACACCTTC. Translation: CSVLTGNYGYTF. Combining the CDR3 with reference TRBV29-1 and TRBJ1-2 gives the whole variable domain SAVISQKPSRDICQRGTSLTIQCQVDSQVTMMFWYRQQPGQSLTLIATANQGSEATYESGFVIDKFPISRPNLTFSTLTVSNMSPEDSSIYLCSVLTGNYGYTFGSGTRLTVV.

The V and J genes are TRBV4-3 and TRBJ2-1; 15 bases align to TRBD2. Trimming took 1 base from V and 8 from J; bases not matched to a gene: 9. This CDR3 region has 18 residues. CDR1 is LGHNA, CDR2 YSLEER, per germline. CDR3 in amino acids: CASSQARTSGGASYEQFF. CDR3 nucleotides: TGCGCCAGCAGCCAAGCCCGGACTAGCGGGGGGGCCTCATATGAGCAGTTCTTC.

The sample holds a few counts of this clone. CDR3 nucleotides: TGTGCCAGCAGCTTGGATTATTTTACATCTGAAGCTTTCTTT. It specifies CASSLDYFTSEAFF. J is TRBJ1-1 and V is TRBV11-2; the D is unclear. The CDR3 is 14 amino acids. The ends were cut back, 3 bases at V and 6 bases at J, with 14 bases in the middle. Per germline, CDR1 SGHAT and CDR2 FQNNGV.

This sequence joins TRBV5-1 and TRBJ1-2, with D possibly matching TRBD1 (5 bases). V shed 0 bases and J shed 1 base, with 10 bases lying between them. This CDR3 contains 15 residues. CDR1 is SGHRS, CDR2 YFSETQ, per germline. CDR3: CASSLGQPINYGYTF. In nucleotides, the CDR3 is TGCGCCAGCAGCTTGGGACAGCCTATTAACTATGGCTACACCTTC.

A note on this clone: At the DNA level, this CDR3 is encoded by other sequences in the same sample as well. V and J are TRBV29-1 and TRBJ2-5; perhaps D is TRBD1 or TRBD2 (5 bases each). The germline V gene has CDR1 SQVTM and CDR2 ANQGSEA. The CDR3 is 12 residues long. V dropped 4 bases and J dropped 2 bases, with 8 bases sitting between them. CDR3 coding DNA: TGCAGCGTTGGTGGGGGTCAAGAGACCCAGTACTTC. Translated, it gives CSVGGGQETQYF.

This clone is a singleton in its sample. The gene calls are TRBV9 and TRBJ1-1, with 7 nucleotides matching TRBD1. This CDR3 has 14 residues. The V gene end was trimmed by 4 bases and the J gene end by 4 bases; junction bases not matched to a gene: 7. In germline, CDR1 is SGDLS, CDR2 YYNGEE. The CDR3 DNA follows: TGTGCCAGCAGCCCTCAGGGGGTGGGCACTGAAGCTTTCTTT. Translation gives CASSPQGVGTEAFF. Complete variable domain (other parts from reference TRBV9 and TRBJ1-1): DSGVTQTPKHLITATGQRVTLRCSPRSGDLSVYWYQQSLDQGLQFLIQYYNGEERAKGNILERFSAQQFPDLHSELNLSSLELGDSALYFCASSPQGVGTEAFFGQGTRLTVV.

CDR3 residues: CSVEGALADTQYF. As DNA, the CDR3 is TGCAGCGTTGAAGGGGCCCTCGCAGATACGCAGTATTTT. The chain employs TRBV29-1 and TRBJ2-3; D is unresolved. The CDR3 contains 13 residues. CDR1 and CDR2 (germline): SQVTM, ANQGSEA. V was trimmed by 1 base and J by 4 bases, leaving 9 bases between them.

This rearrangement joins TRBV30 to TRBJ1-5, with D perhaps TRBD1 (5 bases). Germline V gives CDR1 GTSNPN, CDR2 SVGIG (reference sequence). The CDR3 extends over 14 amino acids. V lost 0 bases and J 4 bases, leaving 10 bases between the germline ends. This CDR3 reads CAWSVRTPNQPQHF. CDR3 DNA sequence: TGTGCCTGGAGTGTACGGACACCTAATCAGCCCCAGCATTTT.

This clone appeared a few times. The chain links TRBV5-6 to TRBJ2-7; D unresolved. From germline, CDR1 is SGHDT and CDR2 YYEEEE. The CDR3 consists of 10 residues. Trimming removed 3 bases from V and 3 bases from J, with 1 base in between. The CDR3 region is CASSYYEQYF. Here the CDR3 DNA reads TGTGCCAGCAGCTACTACGAGCAGTACTTC.